Below, one T cell receptor (beta chain) is given with its context. The entry originates in a study of cytomegalovirus exposure and HLA in healthy donors. CDR3 length equals 15 residues. Trimming removed 2 bases at V and 0 bases at J, with 8 bases between. Per germline, CDR1 KGHSH and CDR2 LQKENI. Both 60 Vbeta primers and 13 Jbeta primers went into the PCR. The method was immunoSEQ multiplex PCR; TCRdb's version includes in-frame clones alone and lacks a portion of them. Here the sample table reports tens of thousands of clones. Sequencing input: PBMCs. The V gene is TRBV18, the J gene TRBJ1-3; D unresolved. This TCR was recovered from a woman aged 60-75 years in good health and CMV-seronegative. The DNA for the CDR3 is TGTGCCAGCTCACCAATCCCCGGCTCTGGAAACACCATATATTTT. It yields the protein CASSPIPGSGNTIYF.